This TCR beta chain is drawn from a study of T cells in Graves' hyperthyroidism and ophthalmopathy. TCR beta CDR3 regions were amplified from RNA. RT-PCR in the first round (using the HTBI primer set) targeted the TCR CDR3. TCRdb redid the calling of the multiplex PCR reads with MiXCR, one entry per CDR3 protein. The sample comprises fewer than 350,000 distinct CDR3 sequences, about an eighth of which are singletons, and roughly 8% rests with the top ten. This CDR3 has 16 residues. The trim removed 4 bases at V and 4 bases at J, leaving 8 bases unmatched. The germline CDR1 and CDR2 sequences are SNHLY and FYNNEI.

Sequenced sample: blood. This TCR came from a woman between 25 and 40 years old with Graves' hyperthyroidism that later progressed to Graves' ophthalmopathy. The chain couples TRBV2 to TRBJ1-5; 9 nucleotides line up with TRBD1. CDR3 DNA: TGTGCCAGCAGTGGGACAGGGGCCCTGCCGAATCAGCCCCAGCATTTT. It is translated as CASSGTGALPNQPQHF.